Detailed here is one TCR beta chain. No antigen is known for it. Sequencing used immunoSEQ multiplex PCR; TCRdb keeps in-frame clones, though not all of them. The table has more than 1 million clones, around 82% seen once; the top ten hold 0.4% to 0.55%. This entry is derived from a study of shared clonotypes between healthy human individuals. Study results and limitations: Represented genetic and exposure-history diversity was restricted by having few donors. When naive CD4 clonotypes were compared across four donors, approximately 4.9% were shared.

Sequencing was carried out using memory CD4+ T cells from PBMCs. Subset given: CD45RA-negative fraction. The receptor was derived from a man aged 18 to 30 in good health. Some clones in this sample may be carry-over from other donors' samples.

The CDR3 spells CASSYGGAKTEAFF. The DNA of the CDR3 is TGTGCCAGCAGTTACGGGGGGGCGAAGACTGAAGCTTTCTTT. The rearrangement uses TRBV6-6 and TRBJ1-1; D possibly corresponds to TRBD1 (6 bases). Per germline, CDR1 MNHNY and CDR2 SVGAGI (reference sequence). V lost 2 bases, J lost 5 bases, and 12 bases lay in between. This CDR3 is 14 amino acids long.